Following are 8 T cell receptor beta chains from one sample sequenced in a study of regulatory T cells in long-lasting Graves disease. The TCR beta library used iRepertoire HTBI primers with Arm-PCR amplification of CDR3. TCRdb re-analysed the multiplex PCR reads in MiXCR, keeping a single row per CDR3 protein. This sample yields 320,000 or so distinct CDR3 sequences, of which about a sixth are seen a single time; about 38% belongs to the top ten. Documented time point: newly diagnosed GD, antithyroid drugs for less than 3 months. The authors made the TCR library using RNA they extracted from PBMCs. Sequenced here: peripheral blood mononuclear cells (PBMCs), sampled at new diagnosis, from a patient treated with antithyroid drugs. These receptors originate from a female donor with Graves disease.

There are many counts of this clonotype. This chain uses TRBV19 with TRBJ1-5; 8 bases are a match to TRBD1. The V gene's germline CDR1 is LNHDA and CDR2 SQIVND (reference sequence). J lost 3 bases, V lost 8 bases, and 6 bases had no gene match. This CDR3 is 14 amino acids long. The CDR3 loop reads CASGRTGFNQPQHF. CDR3 nucleotides: TGTGCCAGTGGGAGGACAGGGTTCAATCAGCCCCAGCATTTT.

This clonotype was seen many times. The genes are TRBV7-9 and TRBJ2-4; TRBD1 or TRBD2 may be the D gene (7 bases each). Germline V CDR1 and CDR2: SEHNR, FQNEAQ (reference sequence). The V end was cut by 5 bases, the J end by 0 bases, with 14 bases between. The CDR3 spans 16 residues. The CDR3 is CASSRQGEGAKNIQYF. The CDR3 DNA is TGTGCCAGCAGCCGCCAGGGGGAGGGAGCCAAAAACATTCAGTACTTC.

This clonotype was counted at least ten times. The chain couples TRBV7-9 to TRBJ2-1, with D hard to call. The CDR3 has 13 residues. Per germline, CDR1 SEHNR and CDR2 FQNEAQ (reference sequence). With 4 bases removed from V and 7 bases from J, the gap between germline ends came to 11 bases. The CDR3 is CASSSPARNEQFF. The CDR3, as DNA: TGTGCCAGCAGCTCCCCGGCCAGGAATGAGCAGTTCTTC.

Ten or more counts support this clonotype. The V and J genes are TRBV7-3 and TRBJ2-1; D possibly corresponds to TRBD2 (6 bases). This CDR3 has 15 residues. Trimming took off 4 bases at V and 0 bases at J, with 10 bases between the two ends. Germline-derived CDR1 and CDR2 are SGHTA and FQGTGA. This chain's CDR3 is CASSSMTSSYNEQFF. The CDR3 nucleotides read TGTGCCAGCAGCTCCATGACTAGCTCCTACAATGAGCAGTTCTTC.

The chain is built from TRBV20-1 and TRBJ2-5, with 16 positions matching TRBD2. This CDR3 contains 16 residues. With V trimmed by 6 bases and J by 5 bases, 9 bases remained unmatched. Germline lookup yields CDR1 DFQATT and CDR2 SNEGSKA (reference sequence). CDR3 coding DNA: TGCAGTGCGAGGGGACTAGCGGGAGGGCCAGCGGAGACCCAGTACTTC. This gives the protein CSARGLAGGPAETQYF.

This clonotype was counted a few times. V gene TRBV6-2 or TRBV6-3 combines with J gene TRBJ1-4; D gene unclear. The CDR3 sequence is 14 residues long. The V end lost 4 bases, the J end lost 0 bases, and 6 bases lay between the germline ends. Germline loops: CDR1 MNHEY, CDR2 SVGEGT. This CDR3 is CASSLSSTNEKLFF. In DNA form, the CDR3 reads TGTGCCAGCAGTTTATCCTCAACTAATGAAAAACTGTTTTTT.

This clonotype showed up many times. The chain uses TRBV30 and TRBJ2-3; 9 bases line up with TRBD2. CDR1 GTSNPN and CDR2 SVGIG come from the germline V gene (reference sequence). Trimming cost V 2 bases and J 1 base; bases outside gene matches: 1. This CDR3 spans 14 amino acids. CDR3 residues: CAWSWTSGTDTQYF. CDR3 sequence (DNA): TGTGCCTGGAGTTGGACTAGCGGCACAGATACGCAGTATTTT.

On this clonotype itself: Since a much larger clone is just one base distant, this may be a read error. J is TRBJ1-5 and V is TRBV6-2 or TRBV6-3, with D tentatively TRBD1 (5 bases). Germline V gene lookup returns CDR1 MNHEY and CDR2 SVGEGT. Trimming pared 7 bases from V and 1 base from J, leaving 8 bases between. This CDR3 region has 13 residues. The CDR3 is CASTRESNQPQHF. Written as DNA, the CDR3 is TGTGCCAGCACCAGGGAGAGCAATCAGCCCCAGCATTTT.